Reported below is one TCR beta chain. This entry comes from a study of blood T cell repertoires in COVID-19. Study in general: The study drew acute and convalescent COVID-19 samples from the United States, Italy and Spain. T cells, B-cell-depleted T cells, or PBMCs supplied cDNA or gDNA.

Germline V lookup: CDR1 SGHDT, CDR2 YYEEEE. V was shortened by 3 bases and J by 3 bases, with 16 bases between the two germline ends. This CDR3 region has 16 residues. In the original analysis: Estimated nucleated cell counts came from reference gene primer amplification. Assay used: immunoSEQ multiplex PCR; TCRdb lists only in-frame clones, some missing. The V and J calls and clone size are taken from that table; D and trimming were inferred from the DNA. Of some 250,000 clones listed, 82% were seen once; the top ten hold about 3.4%. V usage is TRBV5-6 and J usage is TRBJ1-5; D may be TRBD1 (6 bases). This receptor was obtained from a woman aged 18-29 years with acute or convalescent COVID-19. The sample comprised peripheral blood. The CDR3 bases are TGTGCCAGCAGCTGGAGAAGACAGGTTGACAATCAGCCCCAGCATTTT. It yields the protein CASSWRRQVDNQPQHF.